Each of the 17 T cell receptor beta chains below was sequenced from the same sample in a study of blood T cell repertoires in COVID-19. The data were produced by immunoSEQ multiplex PCR, yet TCRdb's version contains in-frame clones alone and is incomplete. The repertoire includes 130,000 to 150,000 clones, around 87% of them detected once, and approximately 3% sits in the top ten. The sample was peripheral blood. Source of these receptors: a woman aged 55-69 years with active COVID-19.

The count of this clone is one. The DNA of the CDR3 is TGTGCCAGCAGCTTGGGGGAGGCCAGGGAGCAGTTCTTC. It codes for CASSLGEAREQFF. This rearrangement joins TRBV5-4 to TRBJ2-1, with a possible D match to TRBD2 (6 bases). Trimming shortened V by 0 bases and J by 10 bases, and 11 bases separated the two germline ends. The CDR3 has 13 amino acids. The germline gives CDR1 SGHNT, CDR2 YYREEE (reference sequence).

V gene TRBV13 combines with J gene TRBJ2-2; D is ambiguous. This CDR3 has 13 amino acids. Germline values: CDR1 PRHDT, CDR2 FYEKMQ (reference sequence). V was pared by 2 bases and J by 4 bases, with 5 bases between. The CDR3 nucleotides read TGTGCCAGCAGCTTACTACTCACCGGGGAGCTGTTTTTT. It encodes CASSLLLTGELFF.

This chain joins TRBV19 and TRBJ1-6, with D hard to call. Germline V CDR1 and CDR2: LNHDA, SQIVND (reference sequence). Trimming stripped 3 bases from V and 7 bases from J, with 7 bases between. CDR3 length: 13 residues. The CDR3 loop reads CASSISQNSPLHF. CDR3 sequence (DNA): TGTGCCAGTAGTATTTCCCAGAATTCACCCCTCCACTTT.

This chain joins TRBV9 and TRBJ2-5; no clear D. Germline V gene data show CDR1 as SGDLS and CDR2 as YYNGEE. Trimming shortened V by 0 bases and J by 0 bases, and 9 bases separated the two germline ends. The CDR3 extends over 15 amino acids. The CDR3: CASSVGAGYQETQYF. The CDR3 bases are TGTGCCAGCAGCGTAGGAGCCGGGTACCAAGAGACCCAGTACTTC.

The gene calls are TRBV2 and TRBJ1-6; the D is unclear. Deletions cut 5 bases from V and 4 bases from J, with 9 bases between. Per germline, CDR1 SNHLY and CDR2 FYNNEI. The CDR3 covers 14 residues. As DNA, the CDR3 is TGTGCCAGCAGTAGAGGGCCTTATAATTCACCCCTCCACTTT. Translation: CASSRGPYNSPLHF.

The V and J genes are TRBV5-1 and TRBJ2-6; 10 bases are a match to TRBD2. The CDR3 sequence is 22 residues long. V lost 4 bases, J lost 1 base, and 20 bases stayed unmatched. Germline lookup yields CDR1 SGHRS and CDR2 YFSETQ. The CDR3 is CASSPGGASGSNLGSGANVLTF. For the CDR3, the DNA is TGCGCCAGCAGCCCTGGCGGGGCTAGCGGGAGCAATTTAGGATCTGGGGCCAACGTCCTGACTTTC.

This CDR3 reads CASNEGQGFTEAFF. The CDR3 coding sequence is TGTGCCAGTAATGAGGGACAGGGCTTCACTGAAGCTTTCTTT. The chain employs TRBV19 and TRBJ1-1; 9 bases map to TRBD1. The CDR3 contains 14 residues. In germline, CDR1 is LNHDA, CDR2 SQIVND (reference sequence). V gave up 7 bases and J gave up 4 bases; unmatched junction bases: 7.

The sample holds one count of this clone. Other DNA sequences in this sample translate to the same CDR3. The V gene is TRBV2, the J gene TRBJ2-7; D is possibly TRBD2 (6 bases). CDR3 length: 14 residues. The V end was cut by 4 bases, the J end by 2 bases, with 12 bases between. Germline CDR1 and CDR2: SNHLY and FYNNEI. The CDR3 DNA is TGTGCCAGCAGTGGTCTGGCGGGGACCTACGAGCAGTACTTC. It specifies CASSGLAGTYEQYF.

V gene TRBV6-5 combines with J gene TRBJ1-4; D gene ambiguous. This CDR3 has 14 residues. Germline V CDR1 and CDR2: MNHEY, SVGAGI. With 2 bases removed from V and 7 bases from J, the gap between germline ends came to 11 bases. CDR3 coding DNA: TGTGCCAGCAGTTACGAGGCCTCTGGTGAAAAACTGTTTTTT. It codes for CASSYEASGEKLFF.

This chain joins TRBV7-2 and TRBJ2-1; 12 bases map to TRBD2. V dropped 6 bases and J dropped 1; count of bases not matched to a gene: 7. The germline gives CDR1 SGHTA, CDR2 FQGNSA. This CDR3 has 17 residues. CDR3 sequence: CASRQGLAGWSYNEQFF. DNA of the CDR3: TGTGCCAGCAGACAAGGACTAGCGGGATGGTCCTACAATGAGCAGTTCTTC.

The chain joins TRBV30 to TRBJ2-7, with TRBD1 matching over 11 bases. This CDR3 comprises 14 residues. CDR1 is GTSNPN, CDR2 SVGIG, per germline (reference sequence). With 4 bases clipped from V and 5 bases from J, the junction kept 7 bases outside the gene matches. The CDR3 sequence: CAWTRTGGGDEQYF. In DNA, the CDR3 is TGTGCCTGGACGAGGACAGGGGGCGGGGACGAGCAGTACTTC. Filled out from reference TRBV30 and TRBJ2-7, the complete variable domain reads SQTIHQWPATLVQPVGSPLSLECTVEGTSNPNLYWYRQAAGRGLQLLFYSVGIGQISSEVPQNLSASRPQDRQFILSSKKLLLSDSGFYLCAWTRTGGGDEQYFGPGTRLTVT.

J is TRBJ2-5 and V is TRBV7-6; 7 positions agree with TRBD1. Trimming cost V 5 bases and J 6 bases; bases outside gene matches: 6. Per the germline V gene, CDR1 is SGHVS and CDR2 is FNYEAQ. The CDR3 contains 13 residues. This CDR3 reads CASSIRQGQTQYF. CDR3 sequence (DNA): TGTGCCAGCAGCATAAGACAGGGTCAGACCCAGTACTTC.

This clone appeared a few times. This rearrangement joins TRBV7-2 to TRBJ1-3; 7 bases are a match to TRBD1. The CDR3 totals 13 residues. Germline CDR1 and CDR2: SGHTA and FQGNSA. V lost 5 bases and J lost 8; bases outside the gene matches: 6. In DNA form, the CDR3 reads TGTGCCAGCAGCACAGAAAGGGGGCACACCATATATTTT. Amino acids: CASSTERGHTIYF.

The chain links TRBV7-2 to TRBJ2-7, with 7 positions matching TRBD1. The CDR3 spans 13 residues. Germline assignment: CDR1 SGHTA and CDR2 FQGNSA. V lost 9 bases to trimming and J lost 3 bases; unmatched junction nucleotides: 8. CDR3 sequence (DNA): TGTGCCAGTCAACAGGGGCCCAACTACGAGCAGTACTTC. Protein product: CASQQGPNYEQYF.

This chain joins TRBV4-1 and TRBJ2-7; 12 bases line up with TRBD2. The germline V gene encodes CDR1 MGHRA and CDR2 YSYEKL. V trimming: 3 bases; J trimming: 2 bases; junction bases outside the gene matches: 5. The CDR3 runs 16 residues. The CDR3: CASSHPLAGGPYEQYF. CDR3 DNA sequence: TGCGCCAGCAGCCATCCTCTAGCGGGAGGGCCCTACGAGCAGTACTTC.

The gene calls are TRBV18 and TRBJ1-2, with 9 positions matching TRBD1. Unmatched junction bases numbered 4, after V lost 7 bases and J lost 4 bases. CDR3 length equals 13 residues. Germline V gene data show CDR1 as KGHSH and CDR2 as LQKENI. This CDR3 is CASYRTGAYGYTF. DNA for the CDR3: TGTGCCAGCTACCGGACAGGGGCCTATGGCTACACCTTC. The full variable domain, completed using reference TRBV18 and TRBJ1-2, is NAGVMQNPRHLVRRRGQEARLRCSPMKGHSHVYWYRQLPEEGLKFMVYLQKENIIDESGMPKERFSAEFPKEGPSILRIQQVVRGDSAAYFCASYRTGAYGYTFGSGTRLTVV.

The chain uses TRBV3-1 (or the pseudogene TRBV3-2) and TRBJ2-3, with TRBD1 as a possible D gene (5 bases). Germline V gene data show CDR1 as LGHDT and CDR2 as YNNKEL (reference sequence). V gave up 1 base and J gave up 14 bases, with 19 bases separating them. The CDR3 consists of 14 residues. In DNA form, the CDR3 reads TGTGCCAGCAGCCAAGGGCAACTCAGGGATAGGGCGTATTTT. This translates into CASSQGQLRDRAYF.